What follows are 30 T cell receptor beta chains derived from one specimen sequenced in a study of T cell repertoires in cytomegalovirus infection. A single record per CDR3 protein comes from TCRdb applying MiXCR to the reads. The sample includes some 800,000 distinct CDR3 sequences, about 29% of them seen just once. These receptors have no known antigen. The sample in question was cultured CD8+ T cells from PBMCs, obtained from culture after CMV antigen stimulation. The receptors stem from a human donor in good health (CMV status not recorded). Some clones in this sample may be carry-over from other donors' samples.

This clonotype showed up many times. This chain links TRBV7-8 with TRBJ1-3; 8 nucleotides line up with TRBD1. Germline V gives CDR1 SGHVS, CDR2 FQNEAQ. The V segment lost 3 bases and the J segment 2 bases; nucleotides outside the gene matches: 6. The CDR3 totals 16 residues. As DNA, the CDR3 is TGTGCCAGCAGCTTGGCAACAGGGGGGACTGGAAACACCATATATTTT. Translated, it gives CASSLATGGTGNTIYF.

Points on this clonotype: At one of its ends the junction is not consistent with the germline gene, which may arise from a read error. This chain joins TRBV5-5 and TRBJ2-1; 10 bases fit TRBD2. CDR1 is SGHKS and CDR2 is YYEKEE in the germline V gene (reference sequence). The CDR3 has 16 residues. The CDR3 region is CASSLPLAGVLDEQIF. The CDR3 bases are TGTGCCAGCAGCTTGCCGCTAGCGGGGGTTTTGGATGAGCAGATCTTC. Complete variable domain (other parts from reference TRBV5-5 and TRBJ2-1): DAGVTQSPTHLIKTRGQQVTLRCSPISGHKSVSWYQQVLGQGPQFIFQYYEKEERGRGNFPDRFSARQFPNYSSELNVNALLLGDSALYLCASSLPLAGVLDEQIFGPGTRLTVL.

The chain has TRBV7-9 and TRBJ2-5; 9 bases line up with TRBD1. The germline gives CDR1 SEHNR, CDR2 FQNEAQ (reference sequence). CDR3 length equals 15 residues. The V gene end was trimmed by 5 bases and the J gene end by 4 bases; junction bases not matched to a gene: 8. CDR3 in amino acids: CASSKTGTGLETQYF. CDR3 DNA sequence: TGTGCCAGCAGCAAGACCGGGACAGGGTTAGAGACCCAGTACTTC.

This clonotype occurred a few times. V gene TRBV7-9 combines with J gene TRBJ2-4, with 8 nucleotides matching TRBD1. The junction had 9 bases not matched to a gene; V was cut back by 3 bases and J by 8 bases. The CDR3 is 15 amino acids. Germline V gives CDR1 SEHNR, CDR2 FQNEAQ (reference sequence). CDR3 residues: CASSLEDRVTDIQYF. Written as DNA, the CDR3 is TGTGCCAGCAGCTTGGAGGACAGGGTGACGGACATTCAGTACTTC.

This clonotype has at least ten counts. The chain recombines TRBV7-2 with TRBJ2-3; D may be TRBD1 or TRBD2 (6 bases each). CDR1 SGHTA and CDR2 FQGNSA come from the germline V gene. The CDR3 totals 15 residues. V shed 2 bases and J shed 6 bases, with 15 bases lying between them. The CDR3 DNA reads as TGTGCCAGCAGCTTAACCGGGGGCCCCGGGGATACGCAGTATTTT. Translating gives CASSLTGGPGDTQYF.

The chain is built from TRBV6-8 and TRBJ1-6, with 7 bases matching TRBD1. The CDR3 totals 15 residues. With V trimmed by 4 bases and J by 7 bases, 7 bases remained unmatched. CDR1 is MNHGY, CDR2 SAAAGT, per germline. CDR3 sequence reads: CASSLDTGENSPLHF. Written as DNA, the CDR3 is TGTGCCAGCAGTTTGGATACAGGGGAAAATTCACCCCTCCACTTT.

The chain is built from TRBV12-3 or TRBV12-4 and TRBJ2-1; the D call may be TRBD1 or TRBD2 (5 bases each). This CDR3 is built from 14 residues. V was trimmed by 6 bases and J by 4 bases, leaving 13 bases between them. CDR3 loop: CASSLLGVYNEQFF. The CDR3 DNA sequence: TGTGCCAGCAGCCTCCTGGGGGTATACAATGAGCAGTTCTTC.

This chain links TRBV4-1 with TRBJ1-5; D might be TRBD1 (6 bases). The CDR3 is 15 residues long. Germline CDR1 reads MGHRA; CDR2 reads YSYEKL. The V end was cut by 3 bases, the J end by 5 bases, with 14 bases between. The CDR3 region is CASSQEDSIYQPQHF. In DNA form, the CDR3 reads TGCGCCAGCAGCCAGGAGGACAGTATCTATCAGCCCCAGCATTTT.

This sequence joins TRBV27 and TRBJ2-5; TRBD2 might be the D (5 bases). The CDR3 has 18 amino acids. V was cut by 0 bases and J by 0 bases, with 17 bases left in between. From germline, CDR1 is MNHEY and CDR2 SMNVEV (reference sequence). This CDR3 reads CASSLSGFGAEYQETQYF. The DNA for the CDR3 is TGTGCCAGCAGTTTATCAGGTTTTGGAGCGGAATACCAAGAGACCCAGTACTTC.

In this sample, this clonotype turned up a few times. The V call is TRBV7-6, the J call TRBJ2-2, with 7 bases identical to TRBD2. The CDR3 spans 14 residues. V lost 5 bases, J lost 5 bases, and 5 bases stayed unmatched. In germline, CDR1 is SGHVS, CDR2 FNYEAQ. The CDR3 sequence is CASSAREGTGELFF. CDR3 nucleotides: TGTGCCAGCAGCGCCAGGGAGGGGACCGGGGAGCTGTTTTTT.

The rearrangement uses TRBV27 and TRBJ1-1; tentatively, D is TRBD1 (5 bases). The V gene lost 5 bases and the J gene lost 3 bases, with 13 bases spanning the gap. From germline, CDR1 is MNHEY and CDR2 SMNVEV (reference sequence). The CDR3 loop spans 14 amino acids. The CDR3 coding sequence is TGTGCCAGCAGTCAGGGCAGTAGGTACACTGAAGCTTTCTTT. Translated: CASSQGSRYTEAFF.

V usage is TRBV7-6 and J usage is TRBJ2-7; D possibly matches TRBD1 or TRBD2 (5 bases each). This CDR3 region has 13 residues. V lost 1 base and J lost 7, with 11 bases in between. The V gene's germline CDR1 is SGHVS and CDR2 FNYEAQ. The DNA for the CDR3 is TGTGCCAGCAGCTTAGGGGGACCCAGAGAGCAGTACTTC. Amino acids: CASSLGGPREQYF.

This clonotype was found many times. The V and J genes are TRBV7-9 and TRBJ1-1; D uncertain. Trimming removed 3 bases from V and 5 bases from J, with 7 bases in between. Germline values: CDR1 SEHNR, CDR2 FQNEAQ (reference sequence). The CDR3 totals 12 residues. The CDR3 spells CASSFKGTEAFF. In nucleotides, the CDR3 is TGTGCCAGCAGCTTCAAGGGAACTGAAGCTTTCTTT. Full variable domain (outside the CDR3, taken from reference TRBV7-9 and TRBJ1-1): DTGVSQNPRHKITKRGQNVTFRCDPISEHNRLYWYRQTLGQGPEFLTYFQNEAQLEKSRLLSDRFSAERPKGSFSTLEIQRTEQGDSAMYLCASSFKGTEAFFGQGTRLTVV.

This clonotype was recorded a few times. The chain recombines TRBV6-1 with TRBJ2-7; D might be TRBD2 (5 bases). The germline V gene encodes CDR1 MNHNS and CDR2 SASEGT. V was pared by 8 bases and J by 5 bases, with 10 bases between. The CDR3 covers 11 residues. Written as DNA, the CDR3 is TGTGCCAGCGGGGTGGAGGACGAGCAGTACGTC. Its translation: CASGVEDEQYV.

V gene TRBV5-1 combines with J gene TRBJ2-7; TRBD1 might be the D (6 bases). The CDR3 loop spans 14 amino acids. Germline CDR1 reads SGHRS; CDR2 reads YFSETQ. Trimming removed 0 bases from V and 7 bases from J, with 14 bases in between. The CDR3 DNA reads TGCGCCAGCAGCTTGGCGGACAGACTGGAAGAGCAGTACTTC. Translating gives CASSLADRLEEQYF. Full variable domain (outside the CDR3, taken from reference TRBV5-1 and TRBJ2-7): KAGVTQTPRYLIKTRGQQVTLSCSPISGHRSVSWYQQTPGQGLQFLFEYFSETQRNKGNFPGRFSGRQFSNSRSEMNVSTLELGDSALYLCASSLADRLEEQYFGPGTRLTVT.

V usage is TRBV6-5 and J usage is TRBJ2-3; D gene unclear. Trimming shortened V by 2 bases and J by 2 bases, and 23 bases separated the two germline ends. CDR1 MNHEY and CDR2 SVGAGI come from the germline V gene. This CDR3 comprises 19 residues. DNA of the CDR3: TGTGCCAGCAGTTACCTTTCTTTTTCCGACGAATCTCTCACAGATACGCAGTATTTT. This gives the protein CASSYLSFSDESLTDTQYF.

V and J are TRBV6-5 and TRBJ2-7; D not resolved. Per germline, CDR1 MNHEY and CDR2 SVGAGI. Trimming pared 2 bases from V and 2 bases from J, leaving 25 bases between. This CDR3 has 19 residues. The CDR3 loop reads CASSYPTILRSTQAYEQYF. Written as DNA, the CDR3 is TGTGCCAGCAGTTACCCTACGATCTTACGATCCACCCAGGCCTACGAGCAGTACTTC.

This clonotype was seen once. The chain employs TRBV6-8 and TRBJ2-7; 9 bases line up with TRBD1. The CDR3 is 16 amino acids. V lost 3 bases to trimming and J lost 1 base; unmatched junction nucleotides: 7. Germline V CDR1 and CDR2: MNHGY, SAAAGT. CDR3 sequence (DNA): TGTGCCAGCAGTTATACCACAGGGGGCTTTTCCTACGAGCAGTACTTC. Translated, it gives CASSYTTGGFSYEQYF.

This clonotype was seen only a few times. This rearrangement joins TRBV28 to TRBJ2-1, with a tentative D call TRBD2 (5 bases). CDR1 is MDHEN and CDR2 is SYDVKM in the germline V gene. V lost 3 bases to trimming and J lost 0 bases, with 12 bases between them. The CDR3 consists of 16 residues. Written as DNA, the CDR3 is TGTGCCAGCAGTTTGAGGCTAGCAAGCTCCTACAATGAGCAGTTCTTC. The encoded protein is CASSLRLASSYNEQFF.

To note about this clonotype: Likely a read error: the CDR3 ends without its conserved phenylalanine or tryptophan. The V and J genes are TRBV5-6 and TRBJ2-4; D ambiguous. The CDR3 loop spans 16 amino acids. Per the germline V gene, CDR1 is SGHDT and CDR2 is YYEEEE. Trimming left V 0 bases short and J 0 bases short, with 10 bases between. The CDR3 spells CASSLVSWGAKNIQYS. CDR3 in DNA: TGTGCCAGCAGCTTGGTAAGCTGGGGAGCCAAAAACATTCAGTACTCC.

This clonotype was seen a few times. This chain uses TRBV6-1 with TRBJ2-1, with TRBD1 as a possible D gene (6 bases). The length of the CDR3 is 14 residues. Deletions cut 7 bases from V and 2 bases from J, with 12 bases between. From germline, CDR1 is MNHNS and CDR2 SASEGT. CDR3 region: CASITGWAYNEQFF. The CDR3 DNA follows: TGTGCCAGCATAACAGGGTGGGCCTACAATGAGCAGTTCTTC.

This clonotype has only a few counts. CDR3 nucleotides: TGTGCCAGCAGTTACGGCCCTTTGGTGGAAGCTTTCTTT. Its protein product is CASSYGPLVEAFF. V usage is TRBV6-5 and J usage is TRBJ1-1; D remains unclear. V was pared by 2 bases and J by 8 bases, with 12 bases between. The CDR3 is 13 amino acids. The germline CDR1 and CDR2 sequences are MNHEY and SVGAGI.

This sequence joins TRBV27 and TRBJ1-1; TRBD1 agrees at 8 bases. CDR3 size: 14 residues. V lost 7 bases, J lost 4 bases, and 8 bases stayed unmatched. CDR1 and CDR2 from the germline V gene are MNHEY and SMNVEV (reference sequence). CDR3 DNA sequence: TGTGCCAGCAACCCAGGGGGCCGGGGCACTGAAGCTTTCTTT. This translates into CASNPGGRGTEAFF.

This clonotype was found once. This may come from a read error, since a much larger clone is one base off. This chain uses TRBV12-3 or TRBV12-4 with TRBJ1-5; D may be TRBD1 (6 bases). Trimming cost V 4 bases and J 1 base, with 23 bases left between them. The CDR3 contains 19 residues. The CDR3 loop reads CASSWDKEVLVSSNQPQHF. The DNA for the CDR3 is TGTGCCAGCAGTTGGGACAAGGAAGTTTTGGTTTCGAGCAATCAGCCCCAGCATTTT.

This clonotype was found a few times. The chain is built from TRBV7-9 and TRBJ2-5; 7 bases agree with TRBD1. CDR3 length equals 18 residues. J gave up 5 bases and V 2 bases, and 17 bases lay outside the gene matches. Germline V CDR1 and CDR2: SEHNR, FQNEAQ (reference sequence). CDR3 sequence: CASSLPTTGIITGETQYF. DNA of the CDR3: TGTGCCAGCAGCTTACCGACGACAGGGATTATAACTGGGGAGACCCAGTACTTC.

The CDR3, as DNA: TGTGCCAGCAGTTCCCGAACAAAAGGGCTAGCGGAACGAGCCCCAGATACGCAGTATTTT. It codes for CASSSRTKGLAERAPDTQYF. V gene TRBV12-3 or TRBV12-4 combines with J gene TRBJ2-3; 7 bases fit TRBD2. V shed 4 bases and J 4 bases; nucleotides not matched to a gene: 23. The CDR3 runs 20 residues.

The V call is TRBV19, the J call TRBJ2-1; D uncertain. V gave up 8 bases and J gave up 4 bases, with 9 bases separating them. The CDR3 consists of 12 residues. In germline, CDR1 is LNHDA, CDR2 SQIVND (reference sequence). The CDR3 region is CASRSKYNEQFF. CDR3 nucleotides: TGTGCCAGTCGATCAAAATACAATGAGCAGTTCTTC.

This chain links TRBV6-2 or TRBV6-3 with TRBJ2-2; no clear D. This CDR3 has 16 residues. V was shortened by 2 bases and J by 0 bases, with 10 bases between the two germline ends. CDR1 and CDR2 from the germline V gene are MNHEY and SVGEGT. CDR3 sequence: CASSYARSANTGELFF. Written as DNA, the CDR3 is TGTGCCAGCAGTTACGCGAGGTCCGCGAACACCGGGGAGCTGTTTTTT.

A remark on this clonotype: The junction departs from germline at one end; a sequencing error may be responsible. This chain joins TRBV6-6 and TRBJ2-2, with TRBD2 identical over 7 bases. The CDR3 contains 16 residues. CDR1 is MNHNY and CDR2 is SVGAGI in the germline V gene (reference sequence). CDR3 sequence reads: CASSTYKAGNTGKLFF. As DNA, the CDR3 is TGTGCCAGCAGTACCTACAAAGCGGGGAACACCGGGAAGCTGTTTTTT.

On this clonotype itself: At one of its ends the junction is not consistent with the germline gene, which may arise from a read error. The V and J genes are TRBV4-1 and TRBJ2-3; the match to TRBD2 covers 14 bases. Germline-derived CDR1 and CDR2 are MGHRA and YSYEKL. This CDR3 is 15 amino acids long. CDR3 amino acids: CASRLAGGGTDTQYF. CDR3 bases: TGTGCCAGCAGACTAGCGGGGGGGGGCACAGATACGCAGTATTTT.